This T cell receptor beta chain stems from a study of T cell repertoires in cytomegalovirus infection. Study-level information: Recently identified HLA-C-restricted and well-studied HLA-B-restricted CMV epitopes were used. Both a matching HLA type and CMV infection were indicated by public TCR beta signatures. Regarding the study as a whole: The study identified carriers of CMV plus the relevant HLA from cumulative public TCR beta family frequency.

One entry per CDR3 protein results from TCRdb running MiXCR on the reads. Here the sample spans about 700,000 distinct CDR3 sequences, roughly 36% being singletons. Germline V gene sequence: CDR1 SGHTA, CDR2 FQGNSA. The CDR3 spans 15 residues. V lost 6 bases and J lost 1, with 14 bases in between. This clonotype was recorded at least ten times. As yet, its antigen is unknown. The material sequenced was cultured PBMCs, taken from culture after CMV antigen stimulation. This chain joins TRBV7-2 and TRBJ2-3; possible D gene TRBD2, 6 bases. The clonotype was recovered from a human donor in good health (CMV status not recorded). Some clones in this sample may be carry-over from other donors' samples. The CDR3 sequence is CASRSMGGGTDTQYF. CDR3 bases: TGTGCCAGCAGATCTATGGGGGGAGGCACAGATACGCAGTATTTT.